The 7 T cell receptor beta chains below were found in one sample sequenced in a study of control samples from healthy donors and cancer patients. TCRdb keeps only in-frame clones here, not all; method: immunoSEQ multiplex PCR. This sample has 130,000 to 150,000 clones, with roughly 89% found just once. Sequenced sample: blood. The receptors were gathered from a man aged 25 to 40 in good health.

The V and J genes are TRBV30 and TRBJ2-1; 10 bases line up with TRBD2. Losses at the gene ends were 1 base for V and 10 bases for J; bases not matched to a gene: 10. This CDR3 region has 15 residues. Germline-derived CDR1 and CDR2 are GTSNPN and SVGIG (reference sequence). The CDR3: CAWSEGGLAGDEQFF. The CDR3 nucleotides are TGTGCCTGGAGTGAGGGAGGGCTAGCGGGAGACGAGCAGTTCTTC.

V gene TRBV4-1 combines with J gene TRBJ2-7; 11 bases line up with TRBD2. The germline V gene encodes CDR1 MGHRA and CDR2 YSYEKL. Trimming cost V 4 bases and J 3 bases; bases outside gene matches: 11. The CDR3 has 17 residues. This chain's CDR3 is CASSLGLADPLGYEQYF. CDR3 nucleotides: TGCGCCAGCAGCCTGGGACTAGCGGACCCCCTGGGCTACGAGCAGTACTTC.

V usage is TRBV11-3 and J usage is TRBJ1-5; D unresolved. The CDR3 length is 13 residues. CDR1 SGHNT and CDR2 YENEEA come from the germline V gene. V lost 2 bases and J 4 bases, leaving 6 bases between the germline ends. The CDR3 loop is CASSLSENQPQHF. CDR3 bases: TGTGCCAGCAGCTTATCCGAAAATCAGCCCCAGCATTTT.

The rearrangement uses TRBV30 and TRBJ2-2, with D possibly matching TRBD2 (5 bases). There are 15 residues in the CDR3. Trimming took off 0 bases at V and 1 base at J, with 9 bases between the two ends. Germline V gene sequence: CDR1 GTSNPN, CDR2 SVGIG (reference sequence). The DNA for the CDR3 is TGTGCCTGGAGTGTACGAGCGGAGAACACCGGGGAGCTGTTTTTT. Translation: CAWSVRAENTGELFF.

The CDR3 reads CASSQGGPAPDTQYF. CDR3 in DNA: TGCGCCAGCAGCCAAGGGGGGCCCGCTCCAGATACGCAGTATTTT. This sequence joins TRBV4-3 and TRBJ2-3; possible D gene TRBD1, 6 bases. The ends were cut back, 1 base at V and 4 bases at J, with 12 bases in the middle. There are 15 residues in the CDR3. The germline V gene encodes CDR1 LGHNA and CDR2 YSLEER.

The chain combines TRBV5-6 with TRBJ1-1, with 7 nucleotides matching TRBD1. The CDR3 has 14 amino acids. CDR1 and CDR2 from the germline V gene are SGHDT and YYEEEE. With V trimmed by 4 bases and J by 0 bases, 3 bases remained unmatched. The CDR3 spells CASSGGQLNTEAFF. The CDR3 bases are TGTGCCAGCAGCGGGGGACAGCTGAACACTGAAGCTTTCTTT.

The V and J genes are TRBV9 and TRBJ2-3, with D possibly TRBD2 on 6 matching bases. CDR3 size: 16 residues. CDR1 is SGDLS, CDR2 YYNGEE, per germline. V gave up 4 bases and J gave up 6 bases, with 21 bases separating them. Written as DNA, the CDR3 is TGTGCCAGCAGCCTGTACCAGGGACTCTGGGGGGATACGCAGTATTTT. This sequence encodes CASSLYQGLWGDTQYF.